These T cell receptor beta chains were read from a single sample in a study of CXCR3-negative and CXCR3-positive naive CD8 T cells. TCRdb reprocessed the 5' RACE reads, with one entry per CDR3 protein and no DNA. The ten most abundant clones cover about 0.62% of a sample with more than 75,000 distinct CDR3 sequences. Specimen: naive CXCR3+ CD8+ T cells from blood. Source of these receptors: a human donor in good health. Some clones in this sample may be carry-over from other donors' samples. Each CDR3 is given with its conserved first and last residue. Each record gives: J gene, V gene, CDR3 protein.

j_gene: TRBJ2-7
v_gene: TRBV7-9
CDR3aa: CASSLGGTVDEQYF

j_gene: TRBJ2-7
v_gene: TRBV27
CDR3aa: CASRIGYEQYF

j_gene: TRBJ2-2
v_gene: TRBV3-1
CDR3aa: CASSQALTGIPNTGELFF

j_gene: TRBJ2-5
v_gene: TRBV23-1
CDR3aa: CASTQSGRDRGGETQYF

j_gene: TRBJ1-3
v_gene: TRBV4-1
CDR3aa: CASSQGTGSGNTIYF

j_gene: TRBJ2-3
v_gene: TRBV7-8
CDR3aa: CATISGRAGTDTQYF

j_gene: TRBJ2-1
v_gene: TRBV12-3/TRBV12-4
CDR3aa: CASGNPYNEQFF

j_gene: TRBJ1-1
v_gene: TRBV12-3/TRBV12-4
CDR3aa: CASSHPDGNTEAFF

j_gene: TRBJ2-7
v_gene: TRBV6-5
CDR3aa: CASSYSAGGFSYEQYF

j_gene: TRBJ2-7
v_gene: TRBV5-1
CDR3aa: CASSPPGEDEQYF

j_gene: TRBJ2-7
v_gene: TRBV4-1
CDR3aa: CASSQVLAGGSYEQYF

j_gene: TRBJ2-5
v_gene: TRBV7-9
CDR3aa: CASENRGLEETQYF

j_gene: TRBJ1-2
v_gene: TRBV15
CDR3aa: CATSGPKGYTF

j_gene: TRBJ2-1
v_gene: TRBV29-1
CDR3aa: CSVVRGREQFF

j_gene: TRBJ2-3
v_gene: TRBV13
CDR3aa: CASSPRPGTDTQYF

j_gene: TRBJ2-7
v_gene: TRBV29-1
CDR3aa: CSVEGGQFGYNSYEQYF

j_gene: TRBJ2-7
v_gene: TRBV14
CDR3aa: CASSPYDSGRVRYEQYF

j_gene: TRBJ2-1
v_gene: TRBV3-1
CDR3aa: CASSFTGTTYNEQFF

j_gene: TRBJ2-2
v_gene: TRBV4-2
CDR3aa: CASSLRMLNTGELFF

j_gene: TRBJ2-7
v_gene: TRBV6-2/TRBV6-3
CDR3aa: CASRGESESYEQYF

j_gene: TRBJ2-4
v_gene: TRBV12-3/TRBV12-4
CDR3aa: CASSPGDIQYF

j_gene: TRBJ2-7
v_gene: TRBV5-6
CDR3aa: CASSLGPSGSYEQYF

j_gene: TRBJ2-1
v_gene: TRBV12-3/TRBV12-4
CDR3aa: CASSLQGAQFF

j_gene: TRBJ2-7
v_gene: TRBV28
CDR3aa: CATRGAAYITSYEQYF

j_gene: TRBJ2-1
v_gene: TRBV14
CDR3aa: CASSHLLASGISFNEQLF

j_gene: TRBJ2-2
v_gene: TRBV29-1
CDR3aa: CSVEFPRDEGGAGELFF

j_gene: TRBJ1-1
v_gene: TRBV9
CDR3aa: CASTKGAPLGNTEAFF

j_gene: TRBJ2-5
v_gene: TRBV6-2/TRBV6-3
CDR3aa: CASGTTLGLAVASYQETQYF

j_gene: TRBJ2-5
v_gene: TRBV20-1
CDR3aa: CSARAGQETQYF

j_gene: TRBJ2-7
v_gene: TRBV4-1
CDR3aa: CASSHSGSYYEQYF

j_gene: TRBJ2-1
v_gene: TRBV4-2
CDR3aa: CASSQVDFEQFF

j_gene: TRBJ1-2
v_gene: TRBV12-3/TRBV12-4
CDR3aa: CASSGTLLGGYTF

j_gene: TRBJ2-7
v_gene: TRBV10-3
CDR3aa: CATEGGAGQYF

j_gene: TRBJ2-7
v_gene: TRBV5-4
CDR3aa: CASSLSASGSQEQYF

j_gene: TRBJ1-6
v_gene: TRBV4-3
CDR3aa: CASSSQRGNSPLHF

j_gene: TRBJ2-5
v_gene: TRBV10-3
CDR3aa: CAISESGETQYF

j_gene: TRBJ1-1
v_gene: TRBV15
CDR3aa: CATSYRRQGPTEAFF

j_gene: TRBJ2-3
v_gene: TRBV5-6
CDR3aa: CASSLGGGETDTQYF

j_gene: TRBJ2-3
v_gene: TRBV28
CDR3aa: CASSAPGTDTQYF

j_gene: TRBJ2-3
v_gene: TRBV4-3
CDR3aa: CASSPGRSTDTQYF